The rows below give T cell receptor beta chains drawn from one sample of a study of T cell repertoires in cytomegalovirus infection. Their recognized antigens are unknown. TCRdb re-called the reads through MiXCR, storing one row per CDR3 protein. This sample carries around 770,000 distinct CDR3 sequences, under 35% of them seen once, and the ten largest clones take under 15%. The sequencing here drew on cultured CD8+ T cells from PBMCs, taken from culture after CMV antigen stimulation. The receptors originated from a human donor in good health (CMV status not recorded). Some clones in this sample may be carry-over from other donors' samples. Both conserved end residues are part of each CDR3. A D gene is named only where the DNA matches it firmly. A row's size may be missing; if present it is once, few, many or a size class.

few	TRBV6-5	TRBD1	TRBJ1-2	CASSYYRTQGVYTF	TGTGCCAGCAGTTACTACCGAACTCAGGGGGTATACACCTTC
.	TRBV7-9	.	TRBJ1-1	CASSKGGNTEAFF	TGTGCCAGCAGTAAGGGGGGGAACACTGAAGCTTTCTTT
.	TRBV5-5	.	TRBJ1-4	CASSLALGLWGDEGANEKLFF	TGTGCCAGCAGCTTGGCCCTCGGTCTTTGGGGAGACGAAGGGGCTAATGAAAAACTGTTTTTT
few	TRBV19	.	TRBJ1-5	CASGPFYSNQPQHF	TGTGCCTCGGGACCGTTTTATAGCAATCAGCCCCAGCATTTT
.	TRBV27	.	TRBJ1-2	CASSARGANYGYTF	TGTGCCAGCAGTGCCCGTGGAGCTAACTATGGCTACACCTTC
.	TRBV12-3/TRBV12-4	.	TRBJ1-3	CASSAPIAPEGGNTIYF	TGTGCCAGCAGTGCCCCTATTGCGCCAGAAGGTGGAAACACCATATATTTT
many	TRBV7-6	TRBD1	TRBJ2-3	CASSLLRPGQAPDTQYF	TGTGCCAGCAGCTTACTTCGACCGGGACAGGCGCCAGATACGCAGTATTTT
few	TRBV6-1	.	TRBJ1-1	CASSPGATENTEAFF	TGTGCCAGCAGTCCCGGGGCAACAGAAAACACTGAAGCTTTCTTT
.	TRBV27	.	TRBJ2-2	CASSFLSGSNTGELFF	TGTGCCAGCAGTTTCTTGTCAGGGTCGAACACCGGGGAGCTGTTTTTT
.	TRBV4-1	.	TRBJ1-1	CASSRWSGPFIYTEAFF	TGCGCCAGCAGCCGTTGGTCCGGACCCTTTATCTACACTGAAGCTTTCTTT
.	TRBV18	.	TRBJ2-7	CASSPLTVTRDEQYF	TGTGCCAGCTCACCACTGACAGTGACGCGAGACGAGCAGTACTTC
many	TRBV7-2	.	TRBJ2-1	CASMGSSYNEQFF	TGTGCCAGCATGGGGAGCTCCTACAATGAGCAGTTCTTC
few	TRBV6-5	TRBD1	TRBJ2-3	CASSATGRSTDTQYF	TGTGCCAGCAGTGCGACAGGGAGAAGCACAGATACGCAGTATTTT
.	TRBV12-5	TRBD1	TRBJ1-2	CASGTDREEGYTF	TGTGCTAGTGGCACCGACAGGGAAGAAGGCTACACCTTC
.	TRBV5-1	TRBD2	TRBJ2-3	CASSSGTSGNPSTDTQYF	TGCGCCAGCAGCTCGGGGACTAGCGGAAACCCTAGCACAGATACGCAGTATTTT
few	TRBV15	.	TRBJ2-1	CATSRGTGGDYNEQFF	TGTGCCACCAGCAGAGGAACCGGCGGGGACTACAATGAGCAGTTCTTC